This T cell receptor (beta chain) was found in a study of CD8 T cells in ankylosing spondylitis. The study's findings and limits: CD8+ disease-linked clones were present at relatively low frequencies in blood. A TCR beta motif made of 7 to 9 highly homologous variants seemed typical of ankylosing spondylitis blood. Clones tied to disease were said to be significantly enriched in matched ankylosing spondylitis synovial fluid. Several of the motif variants were reported before in synovial fluid and blood from reactive arthritis.

Researchers built TCR beta libraries using quantitative 5'-RACE with molecular barcodes. TCRdb analysed the 5' RACE reads with MiXCR anew, one entry per CDR3 protein. This sample has around 440,000 distinct CDR3 sequences; approximately 17% occur once, and the top ten carry around 0.92%. Germline V gene lookup returns CDR1 SGHTA and CDR2 FQGTGA. V shed 2 bases and J shed 1 base, with 6 bases lying between them. The CDR3 spans 14 residues. This clonotype has just a few counts. Its antigen is currently unknown. The rearrangement uses TRBV7-3 and TRBJ2-4; D uncertain. This TCR was recovered from a male donor with ankylosing spondylitis. The sequenced sample was blood, either unsorted or a sorted T cell fraction (not recorded which). The CDR3 DNA sequence: TGTGCCAGCAGCTTATCTTGGGCCAAAAACATTCAGTACTTC. The encoded protein is CASSLSWAKNIQYF.